This T cell receptor beta chain was sequenced during a study of cytomegalovirus exposure and HLA in healthy donors. Study-wide findings and caveats: In a later analysis, V- and J-gene trimming of beta chains associated with a DCLRE1C missense variant, replicated independently.

Only a few counts were recorded for this clone. The antigen is undetermined. Additional DNA sequences in this sample encode the identical CDR3. This PCR relied on a set of 60 Vbeta primers and 13 Jbeta primers. The table came from immunoSEQ multiplex PCR; TCRdb's copy has only in-frame clones and leaves some out. The sample has around 150,000 clones, 50% to 75% seen once; the top ten hold approximately 2.9%. Donors showed nominal health when sampled, although they likely had unrecorded immune exposures. V was pared by 0 bases and J by 1 base, with 6 bases between. Per the germline V gene, CDR1 is GTSNPN and CDR2 is SVGIG (reference sequence). The CDR3 contains 13 residues.

Material: PBMCs. The chain is built from TRBV30 and TRBJ1-1; unclear D gene. This TCR was sampled from a woman in her 30s in good health and CMV-seropositive. The CDR3 DNA is TGTGCCTGGAGTGTACAGAGGAACACTGAAGCTTTCTTT. It codes for CAWSVQRNTEAFF.